Listed here are 22 T cell receptor beta chains from one sample, sequenced in a study of tissue T cells after allogeneic stem cell transplantation (dated by TCRdb to the early 2020s). The protocol used for the library was the immunoSEQ multiplex PCR assay. TCRdb limited this immuneACCESS table to in-frame rearrangements with V and J called. A share of clones is missing; checked studies link under half to unresolved V genes, and the rest is unexplained. The sample data list about 24,000 clones, and less than 85% of these were observed just once. The ten top clones hold less than 8.5% of the sample. In light of the paper, this sample's time point label describes: human tissue collected at research (rapid) autopsy. The sequencing used tissue from the ileum, collected at autopsy. The receptors were gathered from a female donor older than 55 with lung cancer.

This clone was seen only a few times. This sequence joins TRBV19 and TRBJ1-5; D is possibly TRBD1 (6 bases). Trimming stripped 2 bases from V and 5 bases from J, with 13 bases between. In germline, CDR1 is LNHDA, CDR2 SQIVND (reference sequence). The CDR3 runs 15 residues. The CDR3 spells CASSISGGPHQPQHF. Here the CDR3 DNA reads TGTGCCAGTAGTATAAGTGGGGGGCCTCATCAGCCCCAGCATTTT.

The sample holds a few counts of this clone. The J gene is TRBJ2-1, the V gene TRBV7-8; possibly TRBD2 for D (6 bases). The V end was cut by 1 base, the J end by 2 bases, with 9 bases between. The CDR3 is 15 amino acids. Germline CDR1 reads SGHVS; CDR2 reads FQNEAQ. This CDR3 is CASSLVREAYNEQFF. The CDR3 region has the DNA TGTGCCAGCAGCTTAGTGAGGGAGGCCTACAATGAGCAGTTCTTC.

This clone is medium-sized (0.01 to 0.1%) by share. This rearrangement joins TRBV7-8 to TRBJ2-5; TRBD2 is a possible D gene (6 bases). Trimming removed 4 bases at V and 4 bases at J, with 10 bases between. The CDR3 extends over 13 amino acids. Looked up from germline, CDR1 is SGHVS and CDR2 is FQNEAQ. In nucleotides, the CDR3 is TGTGCCAGCAGCTCTGGAGGGCCAGAGACCCAGTACTTC. It yields the protein CASSSGGPETQYF.

The rearrangement joins TRBV7-2 to TRBJ2-7; 8 nucleotides line up with TRBD1. The germline CDR1 and CDR2 sequences are SGHTA and FQGNSA. V was clipped by 2 bases and J by 6 bases; unmatched bases: 9. This CDR3 region has 15 residues. The CDR3 protein is CASSLSSGQGREQYF. In DNA, the CDR3 is TGTGCCAGCAGCTTAAGTTCCGGACAGGGTCGCGAGCAGTACTTC.

This CDR3 is CASSLAPTGAETQYF. CDR3 DNA sequence: TGTGCCAGCAGCTTAGCCCCGACAGGGGCGGAGACCCAGTACTTC. The V and J genes are TRBV11-2 and TRBJ2-5, with TRBD1 matching over 8 bases. V was clipped by 1 base and J by 5 bases; unmatched bases: 6. Per the germline V gene, CDR1 is SGHAT and CDR2 is FQNNGV. The CDR3 has 15 residues.

The chain uses TRBV19 and TRBJ2-2, with 11 positions matching TRBD1. J was trimmed by 8 bases and V by 6 bases; bases with no gene match: 8. This CDR3 has 15 amino acids. Germline V CDR1 and CDR2: LNHDA, SQIVND (reference sequence). In DNA form, the CDR3 reads TGTGCCAGTAGGAACGGACAGGGGGCAATAGGGGAGCTGTTTTTT. Translating it yields CASRNGQGAIGELFF.

The chain couples TRBV19 to TRBJ1-2; tentatively, D is TRBD1 (6 bases). Germline CDR1 LNHDA, CDR2 SQIVND (reference sequence). The CDR3 spans 15 residues. Trimming stripped 4 bases from V and 4 bases from J, with 16 bases between. The CDR3 is CASSNGGRTVYGYTF. The CDR3 DNA sequence: TGTGCCAGTAGTAATGGGGGGCGGACAGTCTATGGCTACACCTTC.

This clone was seen once. The chain employs TRBV19 and TRBJ1-2; 9 nucleotides line up with TRBD1. The CDR3 length is 15 residues. The germline V gene has CDR1 LNHDA and CDR2 SQIVND (reference sequence). V shed 7 bases, J shed 0 bases, and the junction held 6 bases outside the gene matches. The CDR3 is CASTPGQGTNYGYTF. In DNA form, the CDR3 reads TGTGCCAGTACGCCGGGACAGGGCACTAACTATGGCTACACCTTC.

The chain couples TRBV2 to TRBJ1-1; a possible D gene is TRBD1 (5 bases). This CDR3 comprises 16 residues. Germline lookup yields CDR1 SNHLY and CDR2 FYNNEI. Trimming shortened V by 1 base and J by 0 bases, and 12 bases separated the two germline ends. CDR3 bases: TGTGCCAGCAGTGAAGTGGGTGGGGGATTGAACACTGAAGCTTTCTTT. Protein: CASSEVGGGLNTEAFF.

This sequence joins TRBV5-4 and TRBJ1-2; D remains ambiguous. This CDR3 has 14 residues. Between the trimmed V and J ends, which lost 4 bases and 4 bases, there was a span of 14 bases. CDR1 and CDR2 from the germline V gene are SGHNT and YYREEE (reference sequence). CDR3 nucleotides: TGTGCCAGCAGCGGCTCGCCCTCCGTCTATGGCTACACCTTC. This gives the protein CASSGSPSVYGYTF.

The chain employs TRBV6-5 and TRBJ1-2; D perhaps matches TRBD1 (6 bases). The CDR3 length is 15 residues. The V end was cut by 8 bases, the J end by 4 bases, with 20 bases between. The germline V gene encodes CDR1 MNHEY and CDR2 SVGAGI. This chain's CDR3 is CASCPFSTGAYGYTF. CDR3 coding DNA: TGTGCCAGCTGTCCATTCTCGACAGGAGCCTATGGCTACACCTTC.

V is TRBV5-1 and J is TRBJ2-1, with 10 bases that match TRBD2. Trimming took 0 bases from V and 7 from J; bases not matched to a gene: 10. The CDR3 extends over 17 amino acids. The germline V gene has CDR1 SGHRS and CDR2 YFSETQ. CDR3 sequence (DNA): TGCGCCAGCAGCTTGGTGGCTAGCGGGAGTTCTGGGAATGAGCAGTTCTTC. Translated: CASSLVASGSSGNEQFF. The variable domain in full, with the rest retrieved from reference TRBV5-1 and TRBJ2-1, is KAGVTQTPRYLIKTRGQQVTLSCSPISGHRSVSWYQQTPGQGLQFLFEYFSETQRNKGNFPGRFSGRQFSNSRSEMNVSTLELGDSALYLCASSLVASGSSGNEQFFGPGTRLTVL.

The V and J genes are TRBV7-7 and TRBJ2-2, with unresolved D. V was clipped by 5 bases and J by 8 bases, with 12 bases between them. CDR3 length: 13 amino acids. The germline CDR1 and CDR2 sequences are SSHAT and FNYEAQ (reference sequence). CDR3 sequence (DNA): TGTGCCAGCAGCCCAACCGGCGAAGGGGAGCTGTTTTTT. Its translation: CASSPTGEGELFF.

This sequence joins TRBV20-1 and TRBJ2-7, with D tentatively TRBD2 (7 bases). The CDR3 is made up of 16 amino acids. The germline V gene has CDR1 DFQATT and CDR2 SNEGSKA (reference sequence). V lost 3 bases to trimming and J lost 2 bases, with 20 bases between them. The CDR3 region is CSASRPPGGLTYEQYF. The CDR3 DNA reads TGCAGTGCTAGTCGTCCTCCCGGGGGGCTTACCTACGAGCAGTACTTC.

This clone came up a few times. The genes are TRBV5-6 and TRBJ2-7; D is possibly TRBD2 (6 bases). Germline V gene lookup returns CDR1 SGHDT and CDR2 YYEEEE. The CDR3 sequence is 16 residues long. V lost 5 bases and J 0 bases, leaving 18 bases between the germline ends. The CDR3 region is CASRGPGGATSYEQYF. The CDR3, as DNA: TGTGCCAGCAGAGGGCCCGGCGGGGCGACCTCCTACGAGCAGTACTTC.

The rearrangement joins TRBV11-3 to TRBJ2-7, with D unresolved. Germline-derived CDR1 and CDR2 are SGHNT and YENEEA. V dropped 1 base and J dropped 4 bases, with 8 bases sitting between them. This CDR3 is built from 13 residues. The CDR3 protein is CASSLGLGYEQYF. As DNA, the CDR3 is TGTGCCAGCAGCTTAGGTCTGGGGTACGAGCAGTACTTC.

The chain carries TRBV6-5 and TRBJ1-1; D remains ambiguous. This CDR3 comprises 15 residues. Germline-derived CDR1 and CDR2 are MNHEY and SVGAGI. The V end was cut by 6 bases, the J end by 1 base, with 15 bases between. This CDR3 is CASSRTRTGNTEAFF. CDR3 DNA: TGTGCCAGCAGCCGAACGCGGACGGGGAACACTGAAGCTTTCTTT.

This chain uses TRBV7-8 with TRBJ1-4, with 7 bases lining up with TRBD1. This CDR3 has 17 amino acids. V lost 4 bases, J lost 7 bases, and 15 bases stayed unmatched. Germline V lookup: CDR1 SGHVS, CDR2 FQNEAQ. The CDR3 DNA sequence: TGTGCCAGCAGCTATGGGACAGTATCGGCGAAGGGTGAAAAACTGTTTTTT. It codes for CASSYGTVSAKGEKLFF.

This chain connects TRBV20-1 to TRBJ1-1, with D perhaps matching TRBD1 (6 bases). Germline V gene lookup returns CDR1 DFQATT and CDR2 SNEGSKA (reference sequence). The ends were cut back, 3 bases at V and 3 bases at J, with 14 bases in the middle. This CDR3 region has 14 residues. CDR3 sequence (DNA): TGCAGTGCTAGTAGGTCGGGGGCGGACACTGAAGCTTTCTTT. Protein: CSASRSGADTEAFF.

This clone showed up just once. The chain employs TRBV7-9 and TRBJ1-1; 8 bases are a match to TRBD1. Germline CDR1 SEHNR, CDR2 FQNEAQ (reference sequence). There are 15 residues in the CDR3. V was clipped by 5 bases and J by 1 base; unmatched bases: 6. CDR3 nucleotides: TGTGCCAGCAGCGAATTCAGGGGGCCGAACACTGAAGCTTTCTTT. Translated, it gives CASSEFRGPNTEAFF.

The chain uses TRBV2 and TRBJ2-3, with 11 bases lining up with TRBD1. With 7 bases clipped from V and 3 bases from J, the junction kept 9 bases outside the gene matches. Germline CDR1 reads SNHLY; CDR2 reads FYNNEI. The CDR3 totals 16 residues. CDR3 DNA sequence: TGTGCCAGCATCTTAATGGGACAGGGGGGGACAGATACGCAGTATTTT. Its translation is CASILMGQGGTDTQYF. The whole variable domain, filled in from reference TRBV2 and TRBJ2-3, reads EPEVTQTPSHQVTQMGQEVILRCVPISNHLYFYWYRQILGQKVEFLVSFYNNEISEKSEIFDDQFSVERPDGSNFTLKIRSTKLEDSAMYFCASILMGQGGTDTQYFGPGTRLTVL.

This clone was counted only a few times. CDR3 sequence (DNA): TGCAGTGCTAGTGGGGGGAAGAACCACGAGCAGTACTTC. Its translation is CSASGGKNHEQYF. The chain has TRBV20-1 and TRBJ2-7; possible D gene TRBD2, 6 bases. Looked up from germline, CDR1 is DFQATT and CDR2 is SNEGSKA (reference sequence). The CDR3 loop spans 13 amino acids. V lost 3 bases and J lost 5, with 14 bases in between.